These 2 T cell receptor beta chains were all obtained from the same sample, sequenced in a study of blood T cell repertoires in COVID-19. Only in-frame clones appear in the TCRdb table, and some are missing; sequencing was by immunoSEQ multiplex PCR. This sample has over 200,000 clones; around 84% occur once, and the top ten carry 15% to 20%. The sample taken for sequencing was peripheral blood. The origin of the receptors is a woman older than 75 with active or convalescent COVID-19.

The chain is built from TRBV2 and TRBJ1-4; 11 nucleotides line up with TRBD1. Germline V gene data show CDR1 as SNHLY and CDR2 as FYNNEI. There are 15 residues in the CDR3. V shed 5 bases and J 7 bases; nucleotides not matched to a gene: 6. Here the CDR3 reads CASSPRTGGFEKLFF. The CDR3 coding sequence is TGTGCCAGCAGTCCTCGGACAGGGGGCTTTGAAAAACTGTTTTTT.

J is TRBJ2-1 and V is TRBV6-2 or TRBV6-3; 12 bases align to TRBD2. The germline gives CDR1 MNHEY, CDR2 SVGEGT. The J segment lost 8 bases and the V segment lost 5 bases, leaving 7 bases of the junction unmatched. The CDR3 totals 15 residues. CDR3: CASSVTSGGGDEQFF. DNA for the CDR3: TGTGCCAGCAGTGTGACTAGCGGGGGAGGGGATGAGCAGTTCTTC.